The sequence of this TCR beta chain was determined in a study of cytomegalovirus exposure and HLA in healthy donors. For the study at large: HLA-typed donors were the source of about 85 million unique TCRs held in an early data release.

This CDR3 spans 16 amino acids. Deletions cut 8 bases from V and 0 bases from J, with 17 bases between. Germline values: CDR1 LNHDA, CDR2 SQIVND (reference sequence). The PCR was carried out with 60 Vbeta primers and 13 Jbeta primers. Sequencing was performed with immunoSEQ multiplex PCR; in TCRdb, only in-frame clones are kept and a portion is missing. Of approximately 200,000 clones listed, 70% to 80% are singletons. Sequenced input: PBMCs. This chain joins TRBV19 and TRBJ1-5; D is undetermined. This clonotype originated in a girl under 10 years old in good health and CMV-seronegative. The CDR3 coding sequence is TGTGCCAGTTCCGTCGGCGTGAGGCTTAGCAATCAGCCCCAGCATTTT. Amino acid sequence: CASSVGVRLSNQPQHF.